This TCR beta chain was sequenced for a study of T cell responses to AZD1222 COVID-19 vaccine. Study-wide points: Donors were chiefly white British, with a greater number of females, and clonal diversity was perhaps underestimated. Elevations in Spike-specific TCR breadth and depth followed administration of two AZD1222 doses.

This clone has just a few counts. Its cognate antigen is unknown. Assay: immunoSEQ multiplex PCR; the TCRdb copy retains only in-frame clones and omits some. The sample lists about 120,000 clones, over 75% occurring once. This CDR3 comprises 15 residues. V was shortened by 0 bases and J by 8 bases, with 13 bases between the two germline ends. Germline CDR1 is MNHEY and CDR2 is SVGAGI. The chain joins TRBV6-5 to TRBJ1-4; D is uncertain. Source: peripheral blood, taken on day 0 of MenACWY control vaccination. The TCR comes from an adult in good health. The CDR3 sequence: CASSYSGSTGEKLFF. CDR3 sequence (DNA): TGTGCCAGCAGTTACTCCGGGAGCACGGGGGAAAAACTGTTTTTT.